Shown below are 8 T cell receptor beta chains from a single sample sequenced in a study of OX40 agonist ivuxolimab in advanced cancers. TCRdb keeps only in-frame clones here, not all; method: immunoSEQ multiplex PCR. The sample has tens of thousands of clones, around four fifths seen once; the top ten hold 2.5% to 3%. The sample here was CD4+ or CD8+ T cells sorted from blood, taken in a trial of the OX40 agonist ivuxolimab. The receptors originated from an adult with an advanced solid tumor such as melanoma, head and neck, liver or kidney cancer.

The chain carries TRBV19 and TRBJ2-2; maybe TRBD1 (6 bases). The ends were cut back, 5 bases at V and 6 bases at J, with 13 bases in the middle. CDR3 length equals 14 residues. Per germline, CDR1 LNHDA and CDR2 SQIVND (reference sequence). CDR3 in DNA: TGTGCCAGTAGTGACTACAGGGACCCCGGGGAGCTGTTTTTT. Translation: CASSDYRDPGELFF.

This clone is a singleton in its sample. The rearrangement uses TRBV29-1 and TRBJ2-7; TRBD2 aligns across 8 bases. Per germline, CDR1 SQVTM and CDR2 ANQGSEA. V lost 6 bases, J lost 2 bases, and 24 bases stayed unmatched. The CDR3 has 19 residues. The DNA for the CDR3 is TGCAGCGTCTCGCCCTTTGCAGGGTGGAACGGGAGGGGGACCTACGAGCAGTACTTC. This gives the protein CSVSPFAGWNGRGTYEQYF.

The CDR3 loop reads CAWTGLYGYTF. CDR3 nucleotides: TGTGCCTGGACGGGACTTTATGGCTACACCTTC. J is TRBJ1-2 and V is TRBV30; D may be TRBD1 (5 bases). Germline CDR1 reads GTSNPN; CDR2 reads SVGIG (reference sequence). Trimming removed 4 bases at V and 5 bases at J, with 8 bases between. The CDR3 is made up of 11 amino acids.

CDR3 sequence: CASSESQGQPQHF. The CDR3 region has the DNA TGCGCCAGCAGTGAGTCTCAGGGACAGCCCCAGCATTTT. The chain carries TRBV10-2 and TRBJ1-5; D is perhaps TRBD1 (5 bases). Trimming left V 0 bases short and J 7 bases short, with 7 bases between. This CDR3 region has 13 residues. Germline V lookup: CDR1 WSHSY, CDR2 SAAADI.

V is TRBV9 and J is TRBJ2-7, with 14 bases lining up with TRBD2. CDR1 is SGDLS and CDR2 is YYNGEE in the germline V gene. The CDR3 length is 16 residues. V gave up 1 base and J gave up 6 bases; unmatched junction bases: 6. The CDR3 is CASSVLPGLAGAEQYF. The CDR3 region has the DNA TGTGCCAGCAGCGTACTGCCGGGACTAGCGGGAGCCGAGCAGTACTTC.

Only a few counts were recorded for this clone. The J gene is TRBJ1-1, the V gene TRBV11-2, with D unresolved. Trimming shortened V by 3 bases and J by 3 bases, and 5 bases separated the two germline ends. The CDR3 sequence is 12 residues long. Germline V CDR1 and CDR2: SGHAT, FQNNGV. The CDR3 DNA reads TGTGCCAGCAGCTTTATGGACACTGAAGCTTTCTTT. Its protein is CASSFMDTEAFF.

The rearrangement uses TRBV11-2 and TRBJ2-5, with 7 bases identical to TRBD2. From germline, CDR1 is SGHAT and CDR2 FQNNGV. Unmatched junction bases numbered 9, after V lost 0 bases and J lost 2 bases. The length of the CDR3 is 17 residues. The CDR3, as DNA: TGTGCCAGCAGCTTAGATAGGGCTAGCGGATTTCAAGAGACCCAGTACTTC. Amino acid sequence: CASSLDRASGFQETQYF. The full variable domain, in which reference TRBV11-2 and TRBJ2-5 provide the parts outside the CDR3, is EAGVAQSPRYKIIEKRQSVAFWCNPISGHATLYWYQQILGQGPKLLIQFQNNGVVDDSQLPKDRFSAERLKGVDSTLKIQPAKLEDSAVYLCASSLDRASGFQETQYFGPGTRLLVL.

V gene TRBV11-2 combines with J gene TRBJ2-3; the D is unclear. The germline V gene encodes CDR1 SGHAT and CDR2 FQNNGV. V was pared by 1 base and J by 4 bases, with 6 bases between. This CDR3 has 13 residues. Written as DNA, the CDR3 is TGTGCCAGCAGCTTAGGGGTCGCAGATACGCAGTATTTT. Translating it yields CASSLGVADTQYF.